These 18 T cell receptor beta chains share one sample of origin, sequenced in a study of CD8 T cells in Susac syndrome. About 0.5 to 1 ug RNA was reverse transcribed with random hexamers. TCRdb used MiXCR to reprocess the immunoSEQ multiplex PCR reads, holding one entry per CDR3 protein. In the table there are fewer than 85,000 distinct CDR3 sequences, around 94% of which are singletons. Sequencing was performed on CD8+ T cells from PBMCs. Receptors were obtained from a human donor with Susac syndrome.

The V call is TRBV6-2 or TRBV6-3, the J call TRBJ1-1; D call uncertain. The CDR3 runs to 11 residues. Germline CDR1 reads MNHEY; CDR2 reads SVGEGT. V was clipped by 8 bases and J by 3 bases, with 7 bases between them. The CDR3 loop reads CASGLYTEAFF. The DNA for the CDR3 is TGTGCCAGCGGGTTGTACACTGAAGCTTTCTTT.

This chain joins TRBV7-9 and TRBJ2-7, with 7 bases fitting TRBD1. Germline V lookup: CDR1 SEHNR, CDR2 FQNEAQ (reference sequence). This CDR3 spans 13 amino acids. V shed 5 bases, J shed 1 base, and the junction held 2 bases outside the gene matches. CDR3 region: CASSGQASYEQYF. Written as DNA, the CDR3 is TGTGCCAGCAGCGGACAGGCGTCCTACGAGCAGTACTTC.

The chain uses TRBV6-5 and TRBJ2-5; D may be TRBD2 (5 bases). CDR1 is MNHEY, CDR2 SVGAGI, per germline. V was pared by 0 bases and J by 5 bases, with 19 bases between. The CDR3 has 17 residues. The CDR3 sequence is CASSYSKDRLTGETQYF. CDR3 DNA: TGTGCCAGCAGTTACTCGAAGGATAGGTTAACGGGGGAGACCCAGTACTTC.

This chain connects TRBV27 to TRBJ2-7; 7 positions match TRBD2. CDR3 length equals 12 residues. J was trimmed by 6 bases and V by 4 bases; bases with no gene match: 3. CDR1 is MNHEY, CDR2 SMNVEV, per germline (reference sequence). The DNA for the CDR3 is TGTGCCAGCAGTTCCGCGGGGGTCGAGCAGTACTTC. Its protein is CASSSAGVEQYF.

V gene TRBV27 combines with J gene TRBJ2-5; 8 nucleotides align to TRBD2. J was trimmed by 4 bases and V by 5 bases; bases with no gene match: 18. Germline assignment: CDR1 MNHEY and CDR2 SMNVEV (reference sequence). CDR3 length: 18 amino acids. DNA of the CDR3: TGTGCCAGCAGTAGTGAAAGCGGGGGCTCCCCAATGAGAGAGACCCAGTACTTC. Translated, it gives CASSSESGGSPMRETQYF.

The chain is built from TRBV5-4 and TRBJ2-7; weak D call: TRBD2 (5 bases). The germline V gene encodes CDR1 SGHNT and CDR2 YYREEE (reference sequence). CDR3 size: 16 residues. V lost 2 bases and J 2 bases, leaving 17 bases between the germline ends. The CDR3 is CASSLFTADRPYEQYF. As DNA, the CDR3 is TGTGCCAGCAGCTTATTTACAGCGGATAGGCCCTACGAGCAGTACTTC.

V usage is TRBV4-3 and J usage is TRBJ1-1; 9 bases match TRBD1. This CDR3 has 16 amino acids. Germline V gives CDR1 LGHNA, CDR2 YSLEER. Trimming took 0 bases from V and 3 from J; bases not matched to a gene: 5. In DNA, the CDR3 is TGCGCCAGCAGCCAAGATCAAGGGACAGGGTACACTGAAGCTTTCTTT. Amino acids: CASSQDQGTGYTEAFF.

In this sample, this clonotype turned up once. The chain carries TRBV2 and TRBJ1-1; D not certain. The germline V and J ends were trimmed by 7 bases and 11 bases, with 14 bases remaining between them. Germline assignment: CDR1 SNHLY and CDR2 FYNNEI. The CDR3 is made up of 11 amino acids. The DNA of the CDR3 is TGTGCCAGCAAATCGGACCCCGGGGCTTTCTTT. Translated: CASKSDPGAFF. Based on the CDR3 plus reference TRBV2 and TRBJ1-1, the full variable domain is EPEVTQTPSHQVTQMGQEVILRCVPISNHLYFYWYRQILGQKVEFLVSFYNNEISEKSEIFDDQFSVERPDGSNFTLKIRSTKLEDSAMYFCASKSDPGAFFGQGTRLTVV.

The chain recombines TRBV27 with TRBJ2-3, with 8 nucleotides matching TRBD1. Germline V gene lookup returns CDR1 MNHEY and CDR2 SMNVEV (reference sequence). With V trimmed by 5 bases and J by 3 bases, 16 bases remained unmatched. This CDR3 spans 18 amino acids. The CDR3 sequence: CASSGPPRQGSGTDTQYF. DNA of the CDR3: TGTGCCAGCAGTGGTCCCCCACGACAGGGGAGTGGAACAGATACGCAGTATTTT.

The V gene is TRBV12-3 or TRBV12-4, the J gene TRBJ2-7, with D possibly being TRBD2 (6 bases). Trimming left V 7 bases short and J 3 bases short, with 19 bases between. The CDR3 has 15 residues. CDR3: CASTHFVGDFYEQYF. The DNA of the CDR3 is TGTGCCAGCACCCATTTCGTAGGGGACTTCTACGAGCAGTACTTC.

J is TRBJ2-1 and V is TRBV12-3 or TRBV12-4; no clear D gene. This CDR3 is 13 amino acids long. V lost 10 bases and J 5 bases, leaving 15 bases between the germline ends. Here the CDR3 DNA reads TGTGCCACCTCCGTTAGCCCTAACAATGAGCAGTTCTTC. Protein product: CATSVSPNNEQFF.

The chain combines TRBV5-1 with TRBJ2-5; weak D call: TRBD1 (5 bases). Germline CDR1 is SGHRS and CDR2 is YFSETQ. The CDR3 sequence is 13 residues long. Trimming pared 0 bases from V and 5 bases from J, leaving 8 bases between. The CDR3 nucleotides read TGCGCCAGCAGCTTGGAGGCAGGGGAGACCCAGTACTTC. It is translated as CASSLEAGETQYF.

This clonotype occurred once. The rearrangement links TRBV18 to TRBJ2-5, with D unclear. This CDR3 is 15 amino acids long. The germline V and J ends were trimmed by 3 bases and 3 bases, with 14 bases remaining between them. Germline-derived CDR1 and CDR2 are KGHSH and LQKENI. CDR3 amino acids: CASSPIDSHKETQYF. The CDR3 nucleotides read TGTGCCAGCTCACCCATAGATTCTCATAAAGAGACCCAGTACTTC.

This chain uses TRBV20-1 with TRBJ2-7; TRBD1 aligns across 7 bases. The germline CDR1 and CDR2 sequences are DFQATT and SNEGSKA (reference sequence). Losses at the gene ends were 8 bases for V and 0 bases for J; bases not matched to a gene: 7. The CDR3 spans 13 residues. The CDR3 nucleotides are TGCAGTCCTTCGGACAGGAGCTCCTACGAGCAGTACTTC. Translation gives CSPSDRSSYEQYF.

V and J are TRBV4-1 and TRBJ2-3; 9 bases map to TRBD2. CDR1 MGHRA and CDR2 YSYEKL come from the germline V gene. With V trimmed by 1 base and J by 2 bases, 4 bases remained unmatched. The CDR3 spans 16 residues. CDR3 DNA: TGCGCCAGCAGCCAAGTAGCGGGGGCTTTCACAGATACGCAGTATTTT. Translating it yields CASSQVAGAFTDTQYF.

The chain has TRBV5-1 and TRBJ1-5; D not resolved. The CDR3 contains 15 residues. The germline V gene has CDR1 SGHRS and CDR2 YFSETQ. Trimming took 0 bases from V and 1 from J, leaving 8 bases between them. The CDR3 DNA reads TGCGCCAGCAGCTTGGGATTGGGGAGCAATCAGCCCCAGCATTTT. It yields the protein CASSLGLGSNQPQHF.

This CDR3 reads CASAIADSRYYGYTF. Here the CDR3 DNA reads TGTGCCAGCGCGATTGCGGACTCACGTTACTATGGCTACACCTTC. This sequence joins TRBV7-9 and TRBJ1-2; no clear D gene. V gave up 8 bases and J gave up 3 bases, with 19 bases separating them. This CDR3 has 15 amino acids. Per germline, CDR1 SEHNR and CDR2 FQNEAQ (reference sequence).

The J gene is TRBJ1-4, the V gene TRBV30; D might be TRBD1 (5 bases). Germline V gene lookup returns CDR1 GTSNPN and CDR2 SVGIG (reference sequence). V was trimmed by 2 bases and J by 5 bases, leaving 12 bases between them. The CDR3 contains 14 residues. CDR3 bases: TGTGCCTGGAGTCCTACGGGACGGAATGAAAAACTGTTTTTT. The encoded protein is CAWSPTGRNEKLFF.